This TCR beta chain was obtained from a study of response to subunit inactivated influenza vaccine. Study-level findings and limits: Authors suggested each seasonal flu vaccination may recruit only limited numbers of new T cells.

Germline lookup yields CDR1 MGHRA and CDR2 YSYEKL. The CDR3 totals 17 residues. The trim removed 4 bases at V and 5 bases at J, leaving 9 bases unmatched. Each CDR3 protein is one row after TCRdb ran MiXCR on the RT-PCR reads. The sample consists of around 540,000 distinct CDR3 sequences, roughly 10% of them appearing once. On this clonotype itself: The antigen remains unidentified.

This clonotype was obtained from a man aged 50-60 years who received an inactivated influenza vaccine. The sample in question was PBMCs from blood, obtained on the day of vaccination. V usage is TRBV4-1 and J usage is TRBJ1-4; TRBD1 aligns across 11 bases. The CDR3: CASSRGQGAERNEKLFF. The DNA for the CDR3 is TGCGCCAGCAGCCGTGGACAGGGGGCGGAACGGAATGAAAAACTGTTTTTT.